This T cell receptor (beta chain) came from a study of early T cells in non-severe SARS-CoV-2 infection. The overall study: From unsorted whole blood, bulk RNA was sequenced, and the chains remained unpaired.

Germline CDR1 and CDR2: MNHEY and SVGEGT. Trimming left V 7 bases short and J 3 bases short, with 19 bases between. The CDR3 is made up of 16 amino acids. This clonotype was counted a few times. Researchers attached unique molecular identifiers to individual cDNA molecules. One entry per CDR3 protein, called by TCRdb with MiXCR from the 5' RACE reads. The sample holds about 56,000 distinct CDR3 sequences; approximately 10% are singletons and the top ten take 6.5%. The rearrangement links TRBV6-2 or TRBV6-3 to TRBJ2-1; either TRBD1 or TRBD2 may supply D (5 bases each). The receptor was derived from an adult who was a healthcare worker with PCR-confirmed SARS-CoV-2 infection or an uninfected control (not recorded which). Sequenced material: whole blood. The CDR3 coding sequence is TGTGCCAGCAACAGAGTCGGGGCAGCTCTCTACAATGAGCAGTTCTTC. Protein product: CASNRVGAALYNEQFF.